This TCR beta chain was obtained from a study of blood T cells in healthy people across ages. Trimming removed 7 bases at V and 0 bases at J, with 17 bases between. CDR1 is SGHRS, CDR2 YFSETQ, per germline. The CDR3 sequence is 16 residues long. Alongside a J-beta primer mix, a sample-barcoded 5' primer served in a second PCR lasting about 6 to 12 cycles. TCRdb reprocessed the 5' RACE reads with MiXCR, giving one entry per CDR3 protein. The data contain about 670,000 distinct CDR3 sequences, around 50% of them seen just once; the ten biggest clones take up 13%. To note about this clonotype: What it binds is unknown.

Broader study findings: With age, beta diversity per million T cells declined roughly linearly, significantly by approximately 40.

The sequencing sample was made of blood. This clonotype was obtained from a woman aged 80 or over in good health. The genes are TRBV5-1 and TRBJ2-4; D remains unclear. The CDR3 DNA reads as TGCGCCAGCCGAGCCGGGCCCGATTTAGCCAAAAACATTCAGTACTTC. Translating gives CASRAGPDLAKNIQYF.